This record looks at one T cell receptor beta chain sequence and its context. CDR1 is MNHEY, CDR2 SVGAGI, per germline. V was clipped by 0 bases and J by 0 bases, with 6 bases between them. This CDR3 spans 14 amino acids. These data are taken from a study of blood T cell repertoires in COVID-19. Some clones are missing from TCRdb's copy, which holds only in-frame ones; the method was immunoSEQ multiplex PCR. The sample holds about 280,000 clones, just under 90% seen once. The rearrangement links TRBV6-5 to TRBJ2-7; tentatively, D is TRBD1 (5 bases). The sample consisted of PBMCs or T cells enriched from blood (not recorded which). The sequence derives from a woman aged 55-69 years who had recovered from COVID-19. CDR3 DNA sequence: TGTGCCAGCAGTTACTCTAGGGGCTCCTACGAGCAGTACTTC. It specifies CASSYSRGSYEQYF.